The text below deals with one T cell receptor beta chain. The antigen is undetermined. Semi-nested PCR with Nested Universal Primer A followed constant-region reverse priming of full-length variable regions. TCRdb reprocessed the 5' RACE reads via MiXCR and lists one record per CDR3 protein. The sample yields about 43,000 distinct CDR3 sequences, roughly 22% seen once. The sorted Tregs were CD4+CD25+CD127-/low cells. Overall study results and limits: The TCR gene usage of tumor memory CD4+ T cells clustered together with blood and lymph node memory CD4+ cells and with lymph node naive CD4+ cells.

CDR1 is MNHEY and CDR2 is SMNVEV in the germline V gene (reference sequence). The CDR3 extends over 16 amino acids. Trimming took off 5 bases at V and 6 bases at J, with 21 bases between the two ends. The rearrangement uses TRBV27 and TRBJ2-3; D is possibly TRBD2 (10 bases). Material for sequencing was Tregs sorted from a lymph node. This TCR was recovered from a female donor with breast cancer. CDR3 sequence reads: CASSPGQGLAWDTQYF. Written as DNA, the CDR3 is TGTGCCAGCAGTCCGGGACAGGGACTAGCGTGGGATACGCAGTATTTT.